This T cell receptor (beta chain) comes out of a study of OX40 agonist ivuxolimab in advanced cancers. V lost 5 bases, J lost 4 bases, and 17 bases lay in between. This CDR3 contains 15 residues. Germline assignment: CDR1 MDHEN and CDR2 SYDVKM. Some clones are missing from TCRdb's copy, which holds only in-frame ones; the method was immunoSEQ multiplex PCR. The profile shows about 61,000 clones, about 88% of them singletons. The study, taken as a whole, reports: Dosing at 0.1 to 3.0 mg/kg was accompanied by clonal expansion of CD4+ and CD8+ blood T cells by week 6.

With regard to this clone: The target antigen is unknown.

The gene calls are TRBV28 and TRBJ1-2, with D possibly TRBD1 on 5 matching bases. Sequencing was performed on CD4+ or CD8+ T cells sorted from blood, taken in a trial of the OX40 agonist ivuxolimab. This clonotype was obtained from an adult with an advanced solid tumor such as melanoma, head and neck, liver or kidney cancer. For the CDR3, the DNA is TGTGCCAGCAGTCCCCCCTACAGCAGGGCCTATGGCTACACCTTC. It yields the protein CASSPPYSRAYGYTF.